This T cell receptor (beta chain) was documented in a study of blood T cell repertoires in COVID-19. As for the study in general: Researchers got acute and convalescent COVID-19 samples from the United States, Italy and Spain.

Germline assignment: CDR1 LGHDT and CDR2 YNNKEL (reference sequence). This CDR3 has 14 residues. With 4 bases removed from V and 2 bases from J, the gap between germline ends came to 11 bases. The protocol was immunoSEQ multiplex PCR, while the TCRdb copy is restricted to in-frame clones and leaves out a portion. The table records about 200,000 clones, around 78% of them present only once. The table lists this clone with a few counts. The TCR was taken from an elderly woman with active or convalescent COVID-19. The chain carries TRBV3-1 (or the pseudogene TRBV3-2) and TRBJ1-1; D not certain. The sequenced sample consisted of peripheral blood. DNA of the CDR3: TGTGCCAGCAGCCCTCCGGGTCGCAACACTGAAGCTTTCTTT. This translates into CASSPPGRNTEAFF.